This T cell receptor (beta chain) was found in a study of neoadjuvant nivolumab and ipilimumab in lung cancer. Study details: The combination arm added day-1 ipilimumab 1 mg/kg to nivolumab 3 mg/kg on days 1, 15, 29.

The repertoire was sequenced with immunoSEQ multiplex PCR; TCRdb's copy has only in-frame clones and lacks some. The table lists approximately 29,000 clones, less than 95% of them singletons, with 4.5% to 5% in the top ten. Whole-study results and caveats: TCR richness and clonality were higher in tumors than adjacent uninvolved lung. Only two of four nivolumab-treated tumors gained richness and clonality by surgery. Higher pretherapy blood TCR richness went with higher resected-tumor richness.

Germline V gene lookup returns CDR1 SGDLS and CDR2 YYNGEE. This CDR3 comprises 15 residues. Losses at the gene ends were 4 bases for V and 4 bases for J; bases not matched to a gene: 9. As concerns this clone: Its antigen is not known.

The chain uses TRBV9 and TRBJ1-1; 8 bases agree with TRBD1. The source is an adult with non-small cell lung cancer. The material sequenced was peripheral blood, taken after neoadjuvant nivolumab, alone or with ipilimumab, at or shortly before surgery. CDR3 nucleotide sequence: TGTGCCAGCAGCTCCGGGACAGGCCTGACCACTGAAGCTTTCTTT. It encodes CASSSGTGLTTEAFF.